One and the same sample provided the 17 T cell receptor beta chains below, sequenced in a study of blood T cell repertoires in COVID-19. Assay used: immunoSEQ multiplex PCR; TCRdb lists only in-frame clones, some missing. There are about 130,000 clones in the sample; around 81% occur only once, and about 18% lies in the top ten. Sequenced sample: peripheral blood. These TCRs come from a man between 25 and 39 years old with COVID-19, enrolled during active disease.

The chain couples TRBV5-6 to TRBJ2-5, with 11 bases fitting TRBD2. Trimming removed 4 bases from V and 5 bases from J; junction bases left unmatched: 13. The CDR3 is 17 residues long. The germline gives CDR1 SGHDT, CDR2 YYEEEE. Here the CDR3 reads CASSVAGTSGDGETQYF. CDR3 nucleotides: TGTGCCAGCAGCGTAGCCGGGACTAGCGGAGACGGGGAGACCCAGTACTTC.

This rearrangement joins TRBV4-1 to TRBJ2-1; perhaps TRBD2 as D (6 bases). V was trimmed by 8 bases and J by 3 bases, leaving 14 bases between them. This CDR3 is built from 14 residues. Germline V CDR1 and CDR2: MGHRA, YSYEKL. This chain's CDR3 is CASRREIGYNEQFF. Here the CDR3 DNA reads TGCGCCAGCCGGAGGGAGATAGGCTACAATGAGCAGTTCTTC.

The CDR3 nucleotides are TGCGCCAGCAGCCAACAGTGGGAGGCAGGAGCCGTCTACGAGCAGTACTTC. Protein product: CASSQQWEAGAVYEQYF. The rearrangement joins TRBV4-1 to TRBJ2-7; weak D call: TRBD2 (6 bases). With 2 bases removed from V and 3 bases from J, the gap between germline ends came to 20 bases. The CDR3 covers 17 residues. Germline loops: CDR1 MGHRA, CDR2 YSYEKL.

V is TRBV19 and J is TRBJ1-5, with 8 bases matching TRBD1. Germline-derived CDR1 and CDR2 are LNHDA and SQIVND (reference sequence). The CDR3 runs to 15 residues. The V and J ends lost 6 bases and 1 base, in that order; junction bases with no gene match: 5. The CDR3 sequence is CASRRDRISNQPQHF. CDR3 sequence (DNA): TGTGCCAGTAGGCGGGACAGGATAAGCAATCAGCCCCAGCATTTT.

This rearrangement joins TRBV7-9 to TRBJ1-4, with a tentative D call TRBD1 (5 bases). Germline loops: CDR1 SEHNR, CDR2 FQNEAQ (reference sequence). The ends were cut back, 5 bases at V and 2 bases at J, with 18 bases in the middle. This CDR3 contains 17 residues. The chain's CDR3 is CASSHPTRDTTNEKLFF. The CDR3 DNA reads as TGTGCCAGCAGCCATCCCACCAGGGATACGACTAATGAAAAACTGTTTTTT.

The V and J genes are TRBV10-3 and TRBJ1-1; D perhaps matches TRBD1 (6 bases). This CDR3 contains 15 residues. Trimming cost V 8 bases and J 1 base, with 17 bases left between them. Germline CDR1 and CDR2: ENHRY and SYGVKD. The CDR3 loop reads CAIRQDSSPNTEAFF. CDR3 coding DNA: TGTGCCATCCGCCAGGACAGCTCCCCGAACACTGAAGCTTTCTTT.

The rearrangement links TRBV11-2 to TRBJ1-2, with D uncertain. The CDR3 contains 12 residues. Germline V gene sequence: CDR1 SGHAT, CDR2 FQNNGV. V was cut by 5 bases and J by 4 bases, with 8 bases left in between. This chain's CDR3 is CASSVTSYGYTF. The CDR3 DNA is TGTGCCAGCAGCGTTACATCCTATGGCTACACCTTC.

The CDR3 sequence is CASSSPNGNTIYF. Here the CDR3 DNA reads TGTGCCAGCAGCTCCCCCAATGGAAACACCATATATTTT. The chain has TRBV9 and TRBJ1-3; D is unresolved. CDR3 length: 13 residues. V was pared by 4 bases and J by 3 bases, with 8 bases between. Germline assignment: CDR1 SGDLS and CDR2 YYNGEE.

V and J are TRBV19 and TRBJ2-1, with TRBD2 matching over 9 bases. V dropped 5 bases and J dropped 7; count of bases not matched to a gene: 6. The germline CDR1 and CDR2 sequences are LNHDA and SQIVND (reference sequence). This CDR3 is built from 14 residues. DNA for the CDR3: TGTGCCAGTAGTGGTAGCGGGAGTTGGAATGAGCAGTTCTTC. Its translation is CASSGSGSWNEQFF.

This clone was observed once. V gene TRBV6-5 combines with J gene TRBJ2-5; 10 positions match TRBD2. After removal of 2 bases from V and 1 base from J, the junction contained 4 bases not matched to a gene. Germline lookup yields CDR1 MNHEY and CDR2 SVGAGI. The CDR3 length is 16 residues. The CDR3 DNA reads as TGTGCCAGCAGTTACACCGGACTAGCGGCCCAAGAGACCCAGTACTTC. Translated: CASSYTGLAAQETQYF.

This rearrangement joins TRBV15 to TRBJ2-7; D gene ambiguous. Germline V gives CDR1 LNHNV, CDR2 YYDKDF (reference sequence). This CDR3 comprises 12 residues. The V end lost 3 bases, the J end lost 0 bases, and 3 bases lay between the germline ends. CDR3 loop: CATSRSSYEQYF. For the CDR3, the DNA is TGTGCCACCAGCAGGAGCTCCTACGAGCAGTACTTC.

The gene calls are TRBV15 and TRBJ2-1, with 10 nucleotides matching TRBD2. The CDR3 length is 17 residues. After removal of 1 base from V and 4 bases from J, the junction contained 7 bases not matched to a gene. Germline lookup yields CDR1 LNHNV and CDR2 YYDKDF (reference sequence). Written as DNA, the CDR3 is TGTGCCACCAGCAGAGGTGCCGGGACTAGCGTGTACAATGAGCAGTTCTTC. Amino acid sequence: CATSRGAGTSVYNEQFF.

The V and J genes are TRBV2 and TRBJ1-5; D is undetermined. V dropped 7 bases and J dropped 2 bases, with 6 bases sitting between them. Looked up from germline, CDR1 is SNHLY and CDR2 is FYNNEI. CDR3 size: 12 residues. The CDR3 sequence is CASKPGNQPQHF. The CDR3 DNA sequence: TGTGCCAGCAAACCGGGCAATCAGCCCCAGCATTTT.

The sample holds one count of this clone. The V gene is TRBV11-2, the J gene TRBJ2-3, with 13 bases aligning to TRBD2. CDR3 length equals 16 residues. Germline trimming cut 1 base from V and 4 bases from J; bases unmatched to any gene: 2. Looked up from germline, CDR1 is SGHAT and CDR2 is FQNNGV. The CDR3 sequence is CASSLALAGGADTQYF. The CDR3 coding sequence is TGTGCCAGCAGCTTAGCACTAGCGGGGGGGGCAGATACGCAGTATTTT.

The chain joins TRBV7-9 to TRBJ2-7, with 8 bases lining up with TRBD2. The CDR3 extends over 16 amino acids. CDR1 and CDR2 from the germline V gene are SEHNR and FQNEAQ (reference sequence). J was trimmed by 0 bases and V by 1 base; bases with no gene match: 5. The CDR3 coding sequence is TGTGCCAGCAGCTTAGGTGCGGGGGGTGACTCCTACGAGCAGTACTTC. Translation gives CASSLGAGGDSYEQYF.

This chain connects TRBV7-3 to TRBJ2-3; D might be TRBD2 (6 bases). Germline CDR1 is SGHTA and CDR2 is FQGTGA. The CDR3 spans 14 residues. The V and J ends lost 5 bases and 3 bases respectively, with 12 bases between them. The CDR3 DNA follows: TGTGCCAGCAGCCCCAGCCTAGCGACAGATACGCAGTATTTT. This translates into CASSPSLATDTQYF.

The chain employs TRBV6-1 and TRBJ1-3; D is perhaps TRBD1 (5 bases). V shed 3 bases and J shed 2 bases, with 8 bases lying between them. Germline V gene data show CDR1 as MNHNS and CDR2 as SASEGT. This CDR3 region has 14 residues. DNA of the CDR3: TGTGCCAGCAGTGACGGGGGGACTGGAAACACCATATATTTT. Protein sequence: CASSDGGTGNTIYF.